Listed below are T cell receptor beta chains from one sample, sequenced in a study of cytomegalovirus exposure and HLA in healthy donors. Repertoires were generated with immunoSEQ multiplex PCR, while TCRdb's copy carries only in-frame clones and drops some. The sample records about 110,000 clones, over 60% being singletons. The material sequenced was PBMCs. These receptor sequences come from a woman in her forties or fifties in good health and CMV-seropositive. CDR3s include the opening cysteine and the closing phenylalanine or tryptophan. A D gene is named only where the DNA matches it firmly.

d_gene | j_gene | v_gene | CDR3aa
TRBD2 | TRBJ2-5 | TRBV6-6 | CASSYVRGGAETQYF
TRBD1 | TRBJ1-2 | TRBV7-2 | CASSLGGTGGRSGYTF
TRBD2 | TRBJ2-2 | TRBV7-2 | CASSLLRLAGGPGELFF
NA | TRBJ2-7 | TRBV4-1 | CASSLQVEGYEQYF
NA | TRBJ2-2 | TRBV30 | CAWLLYRAANTGELFF
TRBD1 | TRBJ2-5 | TRBV7-3 | CASSPAGTGKETQYF
TRBD1 | TRBJ1-4 | TRBV18 | CASSPPARQGEKLFF
NA | TRBJ1-5 | TRBV15 | CATSRGPLRGSNQPQHF
TRBD1 | TRBJ2-7 | TRBV18 | CASSPLPGQGDYEQYF
TRBD2 | TRBJ2-2 | TRBV9 | CASSVGGLGAGELFF
NA | TRBJ2-7 | TRBV6-6 | CASSGGYEQYF
NA | TRBJ2-1 | TRBV7-9 | CSSSESSYNEQFF
NA | TRBJ2-3 | TRBV29-1 | CSVKYQKDTQYF
TRBD1 | TRBJ2-7 | TRBV4-1 | CASSQFVTGGMLYEQYF
NA | TRBJ2-1 | TRBV27 | CASSPPWGRQVIF
TRBD2 | TRBJ2-1 | TRBV7-8 | CASSPPGGYYNEQFF
TRBD1 | TRBJ1-1 | TRBV4-3 | CASSQHHAGGGSFF
NA | TRBJ2-3 | TRBV30 | CAWSVHGGTDTQYF
NA | TRBJ1-1 | TRBV5-6 | CASSRPGVMNTEAFF
TRBD1 | TRBJ2-7 | TRBV6-5 | CASSYGVSTGRDEQYF
TRBD1 | TRBJ2-2 | TRBV30 | CAWKGQPNTGELFF
TRBD2 | TRBJ2-5 | TRBV10-3 | CAISGKAGGSQETQYF
NA | TRBJ1-2 | TRBV6-4 | CASSDPPF
TRBD1 | TRBJ1-6 | TRBV7-2 | CASSPRGMGQSPLHF